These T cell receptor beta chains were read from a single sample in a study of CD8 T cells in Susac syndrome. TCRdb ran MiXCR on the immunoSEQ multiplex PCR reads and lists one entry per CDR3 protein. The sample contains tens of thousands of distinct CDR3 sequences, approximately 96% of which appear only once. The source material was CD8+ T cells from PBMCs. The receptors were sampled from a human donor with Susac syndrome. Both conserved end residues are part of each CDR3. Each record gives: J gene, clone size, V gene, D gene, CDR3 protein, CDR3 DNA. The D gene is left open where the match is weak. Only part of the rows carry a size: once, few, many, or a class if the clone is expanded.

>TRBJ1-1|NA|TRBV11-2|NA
CASSFGHRAFAEAFF
TGTGCCAGCAGCTTTGGGCACAGGGCATTCGCTGAAGCTTTCTTT
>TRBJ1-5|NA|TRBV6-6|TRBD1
CASRGTGAFNQPQHF
TGTGCCAGCAGGGGGACAGGGGCCTTCAATCAGCCCCAGCATTTT
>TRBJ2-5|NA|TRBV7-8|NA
CASSVGPPETQYF
TGTGCCAGCAGCGTTGGGCCGCCGGAGACCCAGTACTTC
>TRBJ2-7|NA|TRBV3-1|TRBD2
CASSQVSSGGMEQYF
TGTGCCAGCAGCCAAGTTTCTAGCGGGGGAATGGAGCAGTACTTC
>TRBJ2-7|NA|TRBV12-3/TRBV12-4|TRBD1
CASSFRTGLDYEQYF
TGTGCCAGCAGTTTTCGGACAGGGTTAGACTACGAGCAGTACTTC
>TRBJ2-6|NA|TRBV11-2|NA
CASSLVGGLPGANVLTF
TGTGCCAGCAGCTTAGTCGGGGGCCTCCCTGGGGCCAACGTCCTGACTTTC
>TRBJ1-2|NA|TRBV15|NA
CATSRDFRVHGYTF
TGTGCCACCAGCAGAGATTTCAGGGTACATGGCTACACCTTC
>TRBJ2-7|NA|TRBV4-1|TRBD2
CASSQAERGYEQYF
TGCGCCAGCAGCCAAGCAGAGCGGGGCTACGAGCAGTACTTC
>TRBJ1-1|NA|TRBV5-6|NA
CASSLISENTEAFF
TGTGCCAGCAGCTTGATTAGTGAGAACACTGAAGCTTTCTTT
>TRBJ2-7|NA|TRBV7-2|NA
CASSLEGGPSYEQYF
TGTGCCAGCAGCTTAGAGGGGGGGCCCTCCTACGAGCAGTACTTC
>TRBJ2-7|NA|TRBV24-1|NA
CATSDPHGRPYEQYF
TGTGCCACCAGTGATCCCCACGGGCGGCCCTACGAGCAGTACTTC
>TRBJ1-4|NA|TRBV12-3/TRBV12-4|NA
CASSRQGSDEKLFF
TGTGCCAGCAGTAGGCAGGGGTCGGATGAAAAACTGTTTTTT
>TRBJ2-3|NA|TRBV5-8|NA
CASSHYSTDTQYF
TGTGCCAGCAGCCACTACAGCACAGATACGCAGTATTTT
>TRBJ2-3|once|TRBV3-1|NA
CASSQEWETDTQYF
TGTGCCAGCAGCCAAGAGTGGGAGACAGATACGCAGTATTTT
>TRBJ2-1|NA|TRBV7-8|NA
CASSYRGAWDEQFF
TGTGCCAGCAGCTACAGAGGCGCCTGGGATGAGCAGTTCTTC
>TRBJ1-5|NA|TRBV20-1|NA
CSARDRGANSNQPQHF
TGCAGTGCTAGAGATCGGGGGGCTAATAGCAATCAGCCCCAGCATTTT
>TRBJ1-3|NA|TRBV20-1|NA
CSARVGGSGGNTIYF
TGCAGTGCTAGAGTCGGGGGCTCAGGGGGAAACACCATATATTTT
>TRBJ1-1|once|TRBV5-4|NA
CASSFGVAEAFF
TGTGCCAGCAGCTTTGGGGTAGCTGAAGCTTTCTTT
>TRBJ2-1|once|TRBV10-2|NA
CASMGGLSYNEQFF
TGCGCCAGCATGGGGGGCCTCTCCTACAATGAGCAGTTCTTC
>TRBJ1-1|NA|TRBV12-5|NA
CASGLVRAGNTEAFF
TGTGCTAGTGGTTTGGTTAGGGCTGGGAACACTGAAGCTTTCTTT
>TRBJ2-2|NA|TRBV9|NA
CATSPGINTGELFF
TGTGCCACTTCCCCGGGGATAAACACCGGGGAGCTGTTTTTT